This T cell receptor beta chain stems from a study of cytomegalovirus exposure and HLA in healthy donors. Findings and caveats of the study: It was around 160 TCR beta chains that were listed as cytomegalovirus-associated. Donor immune exposure was known only as CMV serostatus. A later analysis appeared to link common viral pathogens to several of the most significant clusters.

Details on this clone: The antigen remains unidentified.

Amplification used 60 Vbeta primers and 13 Jbeta primers. Measured with immunoSEQ multiplex PCR; TCRdb has only the in-frame clones, and not every one. The sample records some 100,000 clones, around 83% being singletons. Sample: PBMCs. The source is a young woman in good health and CMV-seronegative.

DNA for the CDR3: TGCGCCAGCAGCGACGCGACTAATACCGGGGAGCTGTTTTTT. It translates to CASSDATNTGELFF. The V call is TRBV5-1, the J call TRBJ2-2; tentative D call: TRBD2 (5 bases). The ends were cut back, 4 bases at V and 5 bases at J, with 12 bases in the middle. Looked up from germline, CDR1 is SGHRS and CDR2 is YFSETQ. CDR3 size: 14 residues.